The clone carrying this T cell receptor beta chain was seen a handful of times. What it binds is unknown. The data derive from a study of identical twins. MiXCR was run by TCRdb on the 5' RACE reads, yielding one entry per CDR3 protein. The table records about 470,000 distinct CDR3 sequences, roughly 24% of them present only once. Trimming shortened V by 6 bases and J by 6 bases, and 6 bases separated the two germline ends. Germline lookup yields CDR1 ENHRY and CDR2 SYGVKD. CDR3 size: 12 residues. Overall study findings and caveats: Out-of-frame sharing of TCR alpha in monozygotic twins was underestimated by models.

These data also formed part of another study, on T cells expressing NK-cell markers. According to that study: Within the sequenced cohort of eight donors, seven exhibited HCMV seropositivity and one was seronegative. Whether expanded NKG2C-expressing T cell clones recognize HCMV is unknown.

The chain uses TRBV10-3 and TRBJ1-6; unclear D gene. Material for sequencing was CD4+ T cells sorted from blood. The sequence came from a young woman in good health. The CDR3 DNA reads as TGTGCCATCAGGGAGCTTAATTCACCCCTCCACTTT. Encoded protein: CAIRELNSPLHF.